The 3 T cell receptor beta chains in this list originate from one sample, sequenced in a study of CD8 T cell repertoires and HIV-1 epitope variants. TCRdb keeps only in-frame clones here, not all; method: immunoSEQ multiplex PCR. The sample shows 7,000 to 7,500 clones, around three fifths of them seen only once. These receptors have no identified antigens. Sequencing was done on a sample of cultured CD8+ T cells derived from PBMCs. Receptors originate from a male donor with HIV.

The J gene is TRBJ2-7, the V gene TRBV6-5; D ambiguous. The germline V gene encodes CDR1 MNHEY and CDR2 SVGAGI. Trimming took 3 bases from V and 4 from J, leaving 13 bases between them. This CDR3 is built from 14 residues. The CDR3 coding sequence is TGTGCCAGCAGTTATGCTCCGAACGGGTACGAGCAGTACTTC. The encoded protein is CASSYAPNGYEQYF.

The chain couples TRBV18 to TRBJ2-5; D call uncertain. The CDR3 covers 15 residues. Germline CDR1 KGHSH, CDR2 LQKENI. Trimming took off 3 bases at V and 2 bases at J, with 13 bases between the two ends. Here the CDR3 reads CASSPINDKQETQYF. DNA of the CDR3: TGTGCCAGCTCACCTATAAACGACAAACAAGAGACCCAGTACTTC.

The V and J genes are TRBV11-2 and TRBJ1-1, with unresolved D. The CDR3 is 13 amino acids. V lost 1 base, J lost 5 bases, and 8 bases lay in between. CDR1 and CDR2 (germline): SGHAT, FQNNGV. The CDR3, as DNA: TGTGCCAGCAGCTTAGCCTACGGGACTGAAGCTTTCTTT. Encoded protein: CASSLAYGTEAFF.